This TCR beta chain originates from a study of regulatory T cells in long-lasting Graves disease. Study-wide context: Persistent cases were those of Graves' disease that involved over 5 years of antithyroid drugs with positive TSH receptor antibodies. Findings of the study overall: Newly diagnosed Graves' patients exceeded persistent ones in TCR diversity. Newly diagnosed disease favored TRBV20-1 and TRBJ2-1 over persistent disease.

Sequencing libraries for TCR beta were prepared with iRepertoire HTBI primers and Arm-PCR of CDR3 regions. TCRdb reprocessed the multiplex PCR reads with MiXCR, giving one entry per CDR3 protein. The table has roughly 300,000 distinct CDR3 sequences, about 20% seen once. V was trimmed by 0 bases and J by 0 bases, leaving 8 bases between them. CDR1 and CDR2 from the germline V gene are MNHEY and SVGAGI. The CDR3 spans 15 residues. Stated time point: persistent/refractory GD, antithyroid drugs over 5 years with positive TRAb. With RNA extracted from PBMCs as input, the TCR library was made. Staff took around 8.6 milliliters of peripheral blood and put it into EDTA tubes. This clonotype was seen a few times. Its antigen is still unknown.

This TCR derives from a female donor with Graves disease. Sequencing was performed on peripheral blood mononuclear cells (PBMCs), taken when the disease was refractory, from a patient treated with antithyroid drugs. J is TRBJ2-5 and V is TRBV6-5; D is undetermined. This CDR3 reads CASSYSHPDQETQYF. The CDR3 DNA is TGTGCCAGCAGTTACTCCCATCCAGACCAAGAGACCCAGTACTTC.